A single TCR beta chain is shown here with its context. These data come from a study of technical replicates of blood from several donors. Measured with immunoSEQ multiplex PCR; TCRdb has only the in-frame clones, and not every one. Of roughly 93,000 clones in the sample, 95% are singletons; the top ten hold around 0.26%. This CDR3 has 15 amino acids. CDR1 is SGDLS, CDR2 YYNGEE, per germline. V shed 0 bases and J shed 3 bases, with 10 bases lying between them. The V gene is TRBV9, the J gene TRBJ1-3, with D possibly matching TRBD1 (5 bases). The sequenced sample was T cells isolated from PBMCs. The origin of this receptor is a human donor in good health. The CDR3 spells CASSVGGVRGNTIYF. CDR3 sequence (DNA): TGTGCCAGCAGCGTAGGGGGGGTTCGTGGAAACACCATATATTTT. The full variable domain, rest sourced from reference TRBV9 and TRBJ1-3, is DSGVTQTPKHLITATGQRVTLRCSPRSGDLSVYWYQQSLDQGLQFLIQYYNGEERAKGNILERFSAQQFPDLHSELNLSSLELGDSALYFCASSVGGVRGNTIYFGEGSWLTVV.